The clone carrying this T cell receptor (beta chain) appeared a single time. This specimen comes from a study of T-cell memory formation after mild COVID-19. Trimming removed 4 bases from V and 0 bases from J; junction bases left unmatched: 1. Looked up from germline, CDR1 is SGHTA and CDR2 is FQGNSA. CDR3 size: 14 residues. TCRdb passed the 5' RACE reads through MiXCR, listing each CDR3 protein once. The sample shows hundreds of thousands of distinct CDR3 sequences, 25% to 30% of them seen only once. The chain uses TRBV7-2 and TRBJ2-3, with 7 nucleotides matching TRBD1. The sample consisted of PBMCs or a T cell subset sorted from them (not recorded which). The clonotype originates from an adult woman who had mild COVID-19 (a few samples of this study predate the infection). Cell type and time point are not known. Written as DNA, the CDR3 is TGTGCCAGCAGCTCGACAGGGAGCACAGATACGCAGTATTTT. Encoded protein: CASSSTGSTDTQYF.